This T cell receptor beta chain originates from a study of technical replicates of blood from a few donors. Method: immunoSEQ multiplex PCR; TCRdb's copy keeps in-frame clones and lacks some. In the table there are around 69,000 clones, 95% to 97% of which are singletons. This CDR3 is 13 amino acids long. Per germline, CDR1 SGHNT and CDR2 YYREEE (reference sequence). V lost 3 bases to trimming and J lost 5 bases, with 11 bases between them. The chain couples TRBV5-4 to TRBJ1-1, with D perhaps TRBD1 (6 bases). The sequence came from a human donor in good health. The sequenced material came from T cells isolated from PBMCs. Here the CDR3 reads CASSSTGGTEAFF. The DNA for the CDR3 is TGTGCCAGCAGCTCGACAGGTGGAACTGAAGCTTTCTTT.